These 30 T cell receptor beta chains share one sample of origin, sequenced in a study of metastatic and nonmetastatic thyroid tumors (TCRdb year 2020). Library construction relied on PCR. Sequencing was performed on an Illumina HiSeq 4000. TCRdb itself trimmed the public reads at Q25 with fastp, ran MiXCR and retained productive beta chains. This sample lists around 34,000 clones; over 25% were detected once. The top ten clones comprise 7.8% of the sample. None of the patients had been given any treatment before thyroid surgery. Sample: blood. These TCRs come from a female donor with papillary thyroid cancer or a benign thyroid nodule (not recorded which). Some clones in this sample may be carry-over from other donors' samples.

This clone was detected a few times. The chain joins TRBV6-1 to TRBJ2-7, with 8 bases fitting TRBD2. Losses at the gene ends were 7 bases for V and 3 bases for J; bases not matched to a gene: 11. Germline V gives CDR1 MNHNS, CDR2 SASEGT. The CDR3 is made up of 15 amino acids. CDR3 nucleotide sequence: TGTGCCAGCAACTTTGAGGCGGGAGGAGGCTACGAGCAGTACTTC. Translated, it gives CASNFEAGGGYEQYF.

This clone appeared a few times. This chain joins TRBV6-2 or TRBV6-3 and TRBJ2-7; D may match TRBD1 or TRBD2 (5 bases each). Germline V gene sequence: CDR1 MNHEY, CDR2 SVGEGT. CDR3 length: 14 amino acids. With 0 bases removed from V and 2 bases from J, the gap between germline ends came to 8 bases. CDR3 sequence reads: CASSYSRGTYEQYF. CDR3 sequence (DNA): TGTGCCAGCAGTTACTCTCGGGGCACCTACGAGCAGTACTTC.

This clone was seen ten or more times. The rearrangement links TRBV24-1 to TRBJ2-5; D tentatively fits TRBD1 or TRBD2 (5 bases each). This CDR3 has 15 residues. Germline CDR1 and CDR2: KGHDR and SFDVKD. The V and J ends lost 4 bases and 5 bases respectively, with 16 bases between them. CDR3 amino acids: CATSEAGTGGETQYF. CDR3 DNA sequence: TGTGCCACCAGTGAGGCCGGGACGGGTGGGGAGACCCAGTACTTC.

On this clone: It may be a read error: a sequence one base away is much more abundant. The chain is built from TRBV20-1 and TRBJ2-1; D not resolved. Germline loops: CDR1 DFQATT, CDR2 SNEGSKA (reference sequence). The CDR3 covers 13 residues. The germline V and J ends were trimmed by 5 bases and 3 bases, with 11 bases remaining between them. The CDR3 coding sequence is TGCAGTGCTCTATCGGTGGACTACAATGAGCAGTTCTTC. Protein product: CSALSVDYNEQFF.

This clone was counted ten times or more. The chain carries TRBV9 and TRBJ2-2; no reliable D call. Trimming pared 0 bases from V and 0 bases from J, leaving 6 bases between. In germline, CDR1 is SGDLS, CDR2 YYNGEE. This CDR3 comprises 15 residues. The CDR3 loop reads CASSVVEPNTGELFF. The CDR3 coding sequence is TGTGCCAGCAGCGTAGTCGAGCCGAACACCGGGGAGCTGTTTTTT.

This clone was observed many times. The junction does not match germline at one end; this may be a read error. The sample has other DNA sequences that encode this CDR3 too. This sequence joins TRBV2 and TRBJ2-5; 9 bases are a match to TRBD2. In germline, CDR1 is SNHLY, CDR2 FYNNEI. The CDR3 loop spans 14 amino acids. The CDR3 bases are TGTGCAAGCAGTGAGGCGGGGGGGCGAGAGACCCAGTACTTC. Encoded protein: CASSEAGGRETQYF.

This clone came up once. This sequence joins TRBV18 and TRBJ2-1; no clear D. The CDR3 consists of 11 residues. The germline V and J ends were trimmed by 6 bases and 7 bases, with 7 bases remaining between them. CDR1 and CDR2 (germline): KGHSH, LQKENI. The CDR3 reads CASSPVNEQFF. In DNA form, the CDR3 reads TGTGCCAGCTCCCCGGTGAATGAGCAGTTCTTC.

This clone showed up many times. V gene TRBV7-9 combines with J gene TRBJ1-1; the D is unclear. Trimming stripped 3 bases from V and 4 bases from J, with 6 bases between. This CDR3 has 12 amino acids. The germline V gene encodes CDR1 SEHNR and CDR2 FQNEAQ (reference sequence). The CDR3 coding sequence is TGTGCCAGCAGCTTCGCAGGCACTGAAGCTTTCTTT. Its protein is CASSFAGTEAFF. The variable domain in full, completed from reference TRBV7-9 and TRBJ1-1, reads DTGVSQNPRHKITKRGQNVTFRCDPISEHNRLYWYRQTLGQGPEFLTYFQNEAQLEKSRLLSDRFSAERPKGSFSTLEIQRTEQGDSAMYLCASSFAGTEAFFGQGTRLTVV.

This clone was counted many times. The chain combines TRBV20-1 with TRBJ2-1; tentative D call: TRBD2 (6 bases). CDR1 is DFQATT and CDR2 is SNEGSKA in the germline V gene (reference sequence). CDR3 length equals 14 residues. V was cut by 7 bases and J by 8 bases, with 21 bases left in between. The CDR3 here is CSVLRSRRADEQFF. Written as DNA, the CDR3 is TGCAGTGTCCTAAGGAGTCGGAGGGCGGATGAGCAGTTCTTC.

The genes are TRBV3-1 and TRBJ1-6; D gene ambiguous. With 1 base removed from V and 18 bases from J, the gap between germline ends came to 22 bases. The CDR3 is 15 amino acids. Germline V gene sequence: CDR1 LGHDT, CDR2 YNNKEL (reference sequence). The CDR3 loop is CASSQAPGTNSPHHF. CDR3 in DNA: TGTGCCAGCAGCCAAGCCCCAGGAACGAATTCACCGCACCACTTT.

This chain connects TRBV6-9 to TRBJ1-3; no reliable D call. Trimming left V 3 bases short and J 4 bases short, with 10 bases between. The CDR3 is 14 residues long. Germline CDR1 is MNHGY and CDR2 is SVAAGI. CDR3 nucleotides: TGTGCCAGCAGTTACCTGCGGGGAGGAAACACCATATATTTT. Encoded protein: CASSYLRGGNTIYF.

With respect to this clone: This sample also contains other DNA sequences that code for the same CDR3. V gene TRBV28 combines with J gene TRBJ2-7, with no clear D. Germline V CDR1 and CDR2: MDHEN, SYDVKM. The length of the CDR3 is 11 residues. DNA for the CDR3: TGTGCTAGTGCACCTATGGGCGAGCAGTACTTC. Protein product: CASAPMGEQYF.

Many counts were recorded for this clone. The chain is built from TRBV7-9 and TRBJ1-6; D might be TRBD1 (5 bases). The ends were cut back, 1 base at V and 5 bases at J, with 9 bases in the middle. CDR1 and CDR2 from the germline V gene are SEHNR and FQNEAQ (reference sequence). The CDR3 has 15 amino acids. For the CDR3, the DNA is TGTGCCAGCAGCTTAGTTGGGGCCCATAATTCACCCCTCCACTTT. It translates to CASSLVGAHNSPLHF. Using reference TRBV7-9 and TRBJ1-6 for the parts outside the CDR3, the full variable domain is DTGVSQNPRHKITKRGQNVTFRCDPISEHNRLYWYRQTLGQGPEFLTYFQNEAQLEKSRLLSDRFSAERPKGSFSTLEIQRTEQGDSAMYLCASSLVGAHNSPLHFGNGTRLTVT.

By frequency in the sample, this clone is medium-sized. J is TRBJ1-2 and V is TRBV11-2, with TRBD1 as a possible D gene (5 bases). There are 16 residues in the CDR3. V was trimmed by 0 bases and J by 3 bases, leaving 14 bases between them. Germline V CDR1 and CDR2: SGHAT, FQNNGV. The CDR3, as DNA: TGTGCCAGCAGCTTAGATTCGGCAGGGAACTACTATGGCTACACCTTC. This gives the protein CASSLDSAGNYYGYTF.

By frequency in the sample, this clone is medium-sized. The chain uses TRBV6-5 and TRBJ2-7, with a possible D match to TRBD1 (6 bases). The V and J ends lost 0 bases and 7 bases respectively, with 10 bases between them. The CDR3 covers 13 residues. Germline V gene lookup returns CDR1 MNHEY and CDR2 SVGAGI. In DNA form, the CDR3 reads TGTGCCAGCAGTTACTCCGTTCAGGGGGAGCAGTACTTC. Protein: CASSYSVQGEQYF.

As for this clone: At one boundary the junction diverges from the germline segment, which might be a read error. The same CDR3 also results from other DNA sequences found in this sample. V is TRBV10-3 and J is TRBJ1-3; the D gene is possibly TRBD1 (5 bases). Germline V lookup: CDR1 ENHRY, CDR2 SYGVKD. This CDR3 spans 13 amino acids. The CDR3 nucleotides read TGTGCTATCAGTGGGGGAATACTGGACACGATATATTTT. It codes for CAISGGILDTIYF.

This clone was recorded at least ten times. The chain joins TRBV6-5 to TRBJ2-1; D remains ambiguous. CDR1 MNHEY and CDR2 SVGAGI come from the germline V gene. The CDR3 extends over 14 amino acids. Trimming cost V 0 bases and J 8 bases, with 11 bases left between them. CDR3 region: CASSYSGLGYEQFF. DNA of the CDR3: TGTGCCAGCAGTTACTCGGGCCTAGGCTATGAGCAGTTCTTC.

Concerning this clone itself: This may come from a read error, since a much larger clone is one base off. V usage is TRBV6-1 and J usage is TRBJ2-7; the D is unclear. This CDR3 has 11 amino acids. CDR1 MNHNS and CDR2 SASEGT come from the germline V gene. Trimming left V 9 bases short and J 6 bases short, with 12 bases between. The CDR3 sequence is CARGIRTEQYF. CDR3 DNA: TGTGCCAGGGGGATAAGGACCGAGCAGTACTTC.

This clone counts as medium-sized. J is TRBJ2-7 and V is TRBV20-1, with TRBD2 matching 11 bases. Germline CDR1 is DFQATT and CDR2 is SNEGSKA (reference sequence). V lost 5 bases to trimming and J lost 2 bases; unmatched junction nucleotides: 8. The CDR3 has 15 amino acids. CDR3 in DNA: TGCAGTGCTGAAAGGACTAGCGGGCCAACCTACGAGCAGTACTTC. Translating it yields CSAERTSGPTYEQYF.

The chain recombines TRBV7-8 with TRBJ1-1; no definite D call. V shed 6 bases and J shed 2 bases, with 10 bases lying between them. This CDR3 spans 13 amino acids. Germline lookup yields CDR1 SGHVS and CDR2 FQNEAQ. DNA for the CDR3: TGTGCCAGCAGTGTCGTAGCCAACACTGAAGCTTTCTTT. Translation: CASSVVANTEAFF. Full variable domain (rest looked up from reference TRBV7-8 and TRBJ1-1): GAGVSQSPRYKVAKRGQDVALRCDPISGHVSLFWYQQALGQGPEFLTYFQNEAQLDKSGLPSDRFFAERPEGSVSTLKIQRTQQEDSAVYLCASSVVANTEAFFGQGTRLTVV.

This clone was counted ten times or more. The gene calls are TRBV4-2 and TRBJ2-5; TRBD2 aligns across 16 bases. The germline V gene has CDR1 LGHNA and CDR2 YNFKEQ. V was clipped by 2 bases and J by 5 bases; unmatched bases: 14. The CDR3 is 20 residues long. The CDR3 protein is CASSQLSGTSGGVSRETQYF. The DNA of the CDR3 is TGTGCCAGCAGCCAATTAAGCGGGACTAGCGGGGGGGTATCGCGGGAGACCCAGTACTTC.

The chain uses TRBV20-1 and TRBJ2-3, with 7 bases matching TRBD1. The length of the CDR3 is 13 residues. With V trimmed by 5 bases and J by 5 bases, 7 bases remained unmatched. The germline V gene has CDR1 DFQATT and CDR2 SNEGSKA (reference sequence). The CDR3 reads CSASGGMVDTQYF. In DNA form, the CDR3 reads TGCAGTGCTTCAGGGGGAATGGTAGATACGCAGTATTTT.

The J gene is TRBJ2-2, the V gene TRBV7-6; the D gene is possibly TRBD2 (5 bases). This CDR3 comprises 17 residues. CDR1 is SGHVS and CDR2 is FNYEAQ in the germline V gene. Trimming shortened V by 2 bases and J by 5 bases, and 18 bases separated the two germline ends. CDR3 sequence: CASSLMGGLGGTGELFF. CDR3 sequence (DNA): TGTGCCAGCAGCTTAATGGGCGGGCTTGGCGGTACCGGGGAGCTGTTTTTT. The complete variable domain, with remaining parts taken from reference TRBV7-6 and TRBJ2-2, reads GAGVSQSPRYKVTKRGQDVALRCDPISGHVSLYWYRQALGQGPEFLTYFNYEAQQDKSGLPNDRFSAERPEGSISTLTIQRTEQRDSAMYRCASSLMGGLGGTGELFFGEGSRLTVL.

Many counts were recorded for this clone. The chain combines TRBV5-1 with TRBJ2-2; TRBD1 might be the D (5 bases). CDR3 length: 16 amino acids. V gave up 4 bases and J gave up 1 base, with 14 bases separating them. Germline V lookup: CDR1 SGHRS, CDR2 YFSETQ. In nucleotides, the CDR3 is TGCGCCAGCAGCCTTGCCCCCCAGGGGAACACCGGGGAGCTGTTTTTT. It translates to CASSLAPQGNTGELFF.

The sample holds a few counts of this clone. One junction end disagrees with the germline gene, perhaps due to a read error. V gene TRBV30 combines with J gene TRBJ1-5; D is ambiguous. Germline lookup yields CDR1 GTSNPN and CDR2 SVGIG (reference sequence). The CDR3 sequence is 13 residues long. The CDR3 region has the DNA TGTGCGTGGAGTGGTTCAGAGCATCAGCCCCATCATTTT. It yields the protein CAWSGSEHQPHHF. Full variable domain (remainder filled in from reference TRBV30 and TRBJ1-5): SQTIHQWPATLVQPVGSPLSLECTVEGTSNPNLYWYRQAAGRGLQLLFYSVGIGQISSEVPQNLSASRPQDRQFILSSKKLLLSDSGFYLCAWSGSEHQPHHFGDGTRLSIL.

This clone occurred many times. Additional DNA sequences in this sample encode the identical CDR3. V is TRBV5-4 and J is TRBJ1-2, with TRBD1 identical over 7 bases. The length of the CDR3 is 19 residues. V was clipped by 2 bases and J by 4 bases; unmatched bases: 20. The germline V gene encodes CDR1 SGHNT and CDR2 YYREEE (reference sequence). The CDR3 sequence is CASSLRGGAPPGTAYGYTF. CDR3 nucleotides: TGTGCCAGCAGCTTACGCGGGGGGGCCCCGCCCGGGACAGCCTATGGCTACACCTTC.

This clone showed up many times. V is TRBV24-1 and J is TRBJ1-5, with a possible D match to TRBD1 (5 bases). Germline CDR1 is KGHDR and CDR2 is SFDVKD. The V end lost 4 bases, the J end lost 0 bases, and 12 bases lay between the germline ends. This CDR3 contains 16 residues. The CDR3 protein is CATSEGHYYSNQPQHF. As DNA, the CDR3 is TGTGCCACCAGTGAAGGACACTACTATAGCAATCAGCCCCAGCATTTT.

This clone showed up many times. The gene calls are TRBV20-1 and TRBJ2-7; 11 nucleotides line up with TRBD2. This CDR3 contains 14 residues. Germline loops: CDR1 DFQATT, CDR2 SNEGSKA (reference sequence). Germline trimming cut 5 bases from V and 4 bases from J; bases unmatched to any gene: 7. CDR3 residues: CSAHLAGGIYEQYF. CDR3 nucleotides: TGCAGTGCTCATTTAGCGGGAGGGATATACGAGCAGTACTTC.

V usage is TRBV30 and J usage is TRBJ2-7; D is undetermined. V lost 7 bases, J lost 5 bases, and 9 bases lay in between. Germline V lookup: CDR1 GTSNPN, CDR2 SVGIG (reference sequence). The CDR3 has 10 residues. CDR3 amino acids: CALGGHEQYF. The CDR3 nucleotides read TGTGCCTTGGGTGGGCACGAGCAGTACTTC.

For this clone: Just one base apart from a much larger clone, this may be a read error. V usage is TRBV7-3 and J usage is TRBJ1-1; weak D call: TRBD1 (6 bases). CDR1 SGHTA and CDR2 FQGTGA come from the germline V gene. CDR3 size: 14 residues. CDR3 in DNA: TGTGCCAGCAGCTCTCAGGGGCCCCACACTGAAGATTTCTTT. This codes for CASSSQGPHTEDFF. Supplemented by reference TRBV7-3 and TRBJ1-1, the full variable domain reads GAGVSQTPSNKVTEKGKYVELRCDPISGHTALYWYRQSLGQGPEFLIYFQGTGAADDSGLPNDRFFAVRPEGSVSTLKIQRTERGDSAVYLCASSSQGPHTEDFFGQGTRLTVV.